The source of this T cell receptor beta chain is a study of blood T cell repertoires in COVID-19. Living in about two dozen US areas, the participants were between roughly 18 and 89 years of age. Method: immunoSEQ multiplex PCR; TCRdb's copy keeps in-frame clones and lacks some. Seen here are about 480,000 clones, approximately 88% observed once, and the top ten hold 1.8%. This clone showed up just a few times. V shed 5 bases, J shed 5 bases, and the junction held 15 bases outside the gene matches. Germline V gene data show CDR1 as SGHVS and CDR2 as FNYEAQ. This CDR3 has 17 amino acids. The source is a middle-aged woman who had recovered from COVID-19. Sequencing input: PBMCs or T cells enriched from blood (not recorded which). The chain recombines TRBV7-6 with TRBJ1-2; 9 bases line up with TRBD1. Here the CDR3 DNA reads TGTGCCAGCAGCCCGGGGACAGGGCAAGTAGTCGGGTATGGCTACACCTTC. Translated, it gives CASSPGTGQVVGYGYTF.